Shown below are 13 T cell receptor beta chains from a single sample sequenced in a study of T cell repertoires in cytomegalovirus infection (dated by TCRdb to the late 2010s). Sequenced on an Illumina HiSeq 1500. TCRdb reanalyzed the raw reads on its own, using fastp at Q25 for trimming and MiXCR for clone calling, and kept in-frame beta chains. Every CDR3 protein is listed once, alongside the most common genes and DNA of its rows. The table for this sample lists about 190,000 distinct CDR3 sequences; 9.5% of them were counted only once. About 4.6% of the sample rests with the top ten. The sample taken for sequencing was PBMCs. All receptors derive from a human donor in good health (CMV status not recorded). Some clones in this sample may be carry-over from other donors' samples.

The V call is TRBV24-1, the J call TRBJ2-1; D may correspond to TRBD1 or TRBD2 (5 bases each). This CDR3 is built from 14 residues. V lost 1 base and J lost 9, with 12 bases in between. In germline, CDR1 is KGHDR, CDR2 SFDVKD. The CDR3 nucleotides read TGTGCCACCAGTGATTTTGGCAGGGACGGTGAGCAGTTCTTC. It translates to CATSDFGRDGEQFF.

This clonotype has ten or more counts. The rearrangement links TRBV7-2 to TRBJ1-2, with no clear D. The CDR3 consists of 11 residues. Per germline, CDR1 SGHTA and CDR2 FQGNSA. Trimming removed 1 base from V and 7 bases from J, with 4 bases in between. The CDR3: CASSLVGGYTF. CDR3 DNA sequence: TGTGCCAGCAGCTTAGTTGGTGGCTACACCTTC.

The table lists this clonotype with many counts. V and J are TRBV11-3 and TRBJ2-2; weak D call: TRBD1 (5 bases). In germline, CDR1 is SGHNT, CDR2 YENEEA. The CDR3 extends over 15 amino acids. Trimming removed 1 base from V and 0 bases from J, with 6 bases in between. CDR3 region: CASSLVTANTGELFF. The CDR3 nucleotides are TGTGCCAGCAGCTTAGTGACAGCGAACACCGGGGAGCTGTTTTTT.

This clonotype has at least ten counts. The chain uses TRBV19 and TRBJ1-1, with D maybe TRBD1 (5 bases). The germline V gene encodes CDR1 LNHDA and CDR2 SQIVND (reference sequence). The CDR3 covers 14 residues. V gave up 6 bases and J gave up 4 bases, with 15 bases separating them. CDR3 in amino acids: CASRLDEGTTEAFF. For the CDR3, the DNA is TGTGCCAGTAGACTGGACGAGGGGACCACTGAAGCTTTCTTT.

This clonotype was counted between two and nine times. CDR3 sequence reads: CASSLGLEAARNNEQFF. The CDR3 nucleotides read TGTGCCAGCAGTTTAGGGTTGGAGGCAGCAAGAAACAATGAGCAGTTCTTC. The rearrangement joins TRBV12-3 or TRBV12-4 to TRBJ2-1, with D maybe TRBD2 (5 bases). This CDR3 region has 17 residues. V gave up 1 base and J gave up 5 bases, with 18 bases separating them.

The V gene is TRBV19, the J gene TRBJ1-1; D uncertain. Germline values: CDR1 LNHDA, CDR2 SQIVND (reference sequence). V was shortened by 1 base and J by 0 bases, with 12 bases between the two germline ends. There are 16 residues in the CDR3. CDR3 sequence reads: CASSIAERTMNTEAFF. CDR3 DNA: TGTGCCAGTAGTATAGCTGAACGAACTATGAACACTGAAGCTTTCTTT.

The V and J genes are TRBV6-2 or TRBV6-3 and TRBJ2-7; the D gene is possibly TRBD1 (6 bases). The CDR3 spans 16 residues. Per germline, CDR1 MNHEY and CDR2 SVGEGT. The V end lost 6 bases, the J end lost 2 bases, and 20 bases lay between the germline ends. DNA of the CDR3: TGTGCCAGCAGCTCCATCTCACAGGGTAAACCCTACGAGCAGTACTTC. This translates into CASSSISQGKPYEQYF.

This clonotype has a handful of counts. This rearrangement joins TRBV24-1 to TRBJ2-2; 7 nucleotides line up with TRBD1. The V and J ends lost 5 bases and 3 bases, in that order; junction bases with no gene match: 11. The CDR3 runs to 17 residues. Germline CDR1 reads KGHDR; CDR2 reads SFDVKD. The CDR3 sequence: CATSVRGQTAYTGELFF. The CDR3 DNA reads TGTGCCACCAGTGTCCGGGGACAGACAGCATACACCGGGGAGCTGTTTTTT.

The CDR3 nucleotides are TGTGCCAGTAGTATGGGGTCGGACCGCCCGAACACTGAAGCTTTCTTT. Protein sequence: CASSMGSDRPNTEAFF. V is TRBV19 and J is TRBJ1-1, with unresolved D. In germline, CDR1 is LNHDA, CDR2 SQIVND (reference sequence). The CDR3 contains 16 residues. Deletions cut 3 bases from V and 1 base from J, with 15 bases between.

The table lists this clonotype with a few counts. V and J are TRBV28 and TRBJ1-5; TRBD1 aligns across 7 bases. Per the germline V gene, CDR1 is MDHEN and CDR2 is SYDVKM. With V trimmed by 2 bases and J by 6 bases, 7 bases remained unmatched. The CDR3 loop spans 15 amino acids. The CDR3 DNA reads TGTGCCAGCAGTTTAGTGACAGGGAGTCGTCAGCCCCAGCATTTT. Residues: CASSLVTGSRQPQHF.

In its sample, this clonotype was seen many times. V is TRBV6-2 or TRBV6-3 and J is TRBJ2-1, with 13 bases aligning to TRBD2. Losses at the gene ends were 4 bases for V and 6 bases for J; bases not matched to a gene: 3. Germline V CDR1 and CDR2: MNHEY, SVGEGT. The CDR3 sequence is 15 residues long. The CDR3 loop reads CASSSGTSGVNEQFF. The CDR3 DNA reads TGTGCCAGCAGTTCCGGGACTAGCGGGGTCAATGAGCAGTTCTTC.

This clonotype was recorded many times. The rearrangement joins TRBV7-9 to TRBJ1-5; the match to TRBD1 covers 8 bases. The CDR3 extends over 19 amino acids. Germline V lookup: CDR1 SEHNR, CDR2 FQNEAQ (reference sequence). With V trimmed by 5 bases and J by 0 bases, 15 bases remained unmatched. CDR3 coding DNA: TGTGCCAGCAGCCCGACCGTGGGACAGGATACGTATAGCAATCAGCCCCAGCATTTT. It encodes CASSPTVGQDTYSNQPQHF.

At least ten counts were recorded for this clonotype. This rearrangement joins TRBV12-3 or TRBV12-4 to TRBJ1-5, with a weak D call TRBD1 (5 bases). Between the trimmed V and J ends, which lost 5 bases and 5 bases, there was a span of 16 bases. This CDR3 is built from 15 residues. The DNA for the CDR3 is TGTGCCAGCAGTGCCGACGGAAGGGGAGATCAGCCCCAGCATTTT. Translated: CASSADGRGDQPQHF.